This T cell receptor (beta chain) originates from a study of regulatory T cells in long-lasting Graves disease (dated by TCRdb to the early 2020s). As for the study more broadly: Antithyroid drugs had been taken for less than 3 months by newly diagnosed Graves' disease patients. Persistent Graves' disease patients were compared with newly diagnosed Graves' disease patients by peripheral blood TCR sequencing and RNA sequencing. The study was registered as a clinical trial and conducted in China. TCR sequencing covered around 13 persistent and roughly 20 newly diagnosed Graves' disease patients, some 35 samples in total. What the research found in general, with its limitations: Sequencing and analysis were limited to the TCR beta chain. The study examined only peripheral blood because the primary lesion, thyroid tissue, could not be accessed. The authors noted that the small sample size was a limitation that may lower accuracy. Persistent Graves' disease patients showed lower TCR Shannon entropy and fewer highly expanded clones than newly diagnosed patients, suggesting clonal expansion. A larger number of public clonotypes was shared among persistent patients (around 2,700) than among newly diagnosed patients (around 970). TRBV28, TRBJ1-2 and TRBJ2-5 were preferentially used in persistent disease, while TRBV20-1 and TRBJ2-1 were favored in newly diagnosed disease.

The receptor library was made with multiplex PCR. Instrument on record: Illumina HiSeq 4000. TCR beta libraries were built with iRepertoire HTBI primers and Arm-PCR amplification of CDR3 regions. Before sequencing, the PCR products went through gel purification. The original methods were these. Gene usage analysis of CDR3 amino acid clonotypes relied on the approximately 62 TRBV and more than twelve TRBJ segments identified across samples. Filtered high-quality paired reads were merged into contigs using COPE and FqMerger. BLAST was used to align contigs to the IMGT TRBV, TRBD and TRBJ reference genes, and CDR3 was defined following IMGT. Any clonotype with a frequency above 0.1% was classified as a highly expanded clone. Shannon entropy was used to measure repertoire diversity, and the Gini coefficient was used to measure V-J evenness. Clonotypes shared by more than one individual were considered public. TCRdb reran the public reads through fastp at Q25 and MiXCR, keeping productive beta chains. Duplicate CDR3 protein sequences are folded into a single record with the most common DNA and genes. TCRdb's processing, not the authors', yielded these V and J calls. The sample records hundreds of thousands of distinct CDR3 sequences, roughly a sixth of which are singletons. 22% of the sample goes to the ten largest clones.

Trimming takes 6 bases off V and 3 bases off J; junction bases not matched to a gene: 13. Looking up the germline V gene yields CDR1 MNHNS and CDR2 SASEGT. Reading from cysteine to phenylalanine, the CDR3 counts 18 amino acids. Just the 54-base CDR3 DNA is kept, in frame starting at base 1. The sample's time point, from its label and the paper: newly diagnosed GD, antithyroid drugs for less than 3 months. For both TCR sequencing and RNA sequencing, RNA was extracted from PBMCs in TRIzol. The diagnosis of Graves' disease followed American Thyroid Association guidelines. Patients were recruited from an endocrinology department in Xi'an, China. Each patient gave roughly 8.4 milliliters of peripheral blood, collected in an EDTA anticoagulant tube. Ficoll Paque Plus density gradient separation was used to isolate PBMCs, and no additional T cell sorting was done. An Agilent 2100 Bioanalyzer and agarose gel were used to assess RNA quality, and a NanoDrop 2000 was used to measure RNA concentration.

As regards this clonotype: Its antigen remains undetermined. The record has no base qualities; no much larger clone is one base away.

Sample: peripheral blood mononuclear cells (PBMCs), taken at new diagnosis, from a patient treated with antithyroid drugs. This receptor was obtained from a female donor with Graves disease. The sequence is built from TRBV6-1 and TRBJ2-3, with TRBD2 identical over 12 junction bases. The CDR3 sequence is CASSPPSGGAERTDTQYF. The sequence in DNA is TGTGCCAGCAGCCCCCCTAGCGGGGGGGCCGAGCGAACAGATACGCAGTATTTT.